The subject of this entry is one T cell receptor (beta chain). Its antigen remains undetermined. No much larger clonotype is one base removed from it; base qualities were not supplied. This sample is drawn from a study of OX40 agonist ivuxolimab in advanced cancers. In the study overall: Ivuxolimab was an agonistic, fully human IgG2 monoclonal antibody directed against OX40 (CD134), a costimulatory receptor. Intravenous ivuxolimab was administered to patients every 2 weeks at six dose levels: 0.01, 0.1, 0.3, 1.5, 3 and 10 mg/kg. Of the 50 or so patients in dose escalation, about 20 had hepatocellular carcinoma, roughly 15 had melanoma, 9 had renal cell carcinoma and 9 had head and neck cancer. In the dose-escalation cohort, approximately 82% of patients were male, and the mean age was about 55 years, with a range of about 23 to 85. Prior anti-PD-1, anti-PD-L1 or anti-CTLA-4 therapy was permitted, and checkpoint inhibitors had been received by roughly 42% of dose-escalation patients. Three dose-escalation patients achieved partial responses, one with hepatocellular carcinoma and two with cutaneous melanoma. The point of sequencing TCRbeta in the periphery was to test whether ivuxolimab changed TCR sequence diversity and drove clonal T-cell expansion. The paper reports the monotherapy dose-escalation portion (N of about 50 patients) of the phase I ivuxolimab trial. Overall study results and their limits: Antigen specificity was not determined for the clonally expanded peripheral T cells. In the 0.1-3.0 mg/kg groups, partial responders were among the patients with the lowest normalized peripheral clonal expansion, particularly in CD8+ T cells. On average, CD8+ T cells showed more expanded clones than CD4+ T cells after ivuxolimab. At doses of 0.1 to 3.0 mg/kg, clonal expansion of both CD4+ and CD8+ T cells in blood was seen between baseline and week 6. Low levels of normalized T-cell clonal expansion were also seen in some patients who did not respond.

Genomic DNA was isolated from the sorted cells so that the TCRbeta CDR3 region could be sequenced. The immunoSEQ Assay was used to sequence the TCRbeta CDR3 regions. TCRdb re-hosts the immuneACCESS table, in-frame sequences only. Its copies lack some clones; in the studies checked, an unresolved V gene accounts for under half of them, and the cause for the rest is not known. Across this sample there are some 25,000 clones, with over 60% seen only once. The ten most abundant clones make up approximately 15% of the sample. The trial excluded patients who had a history of autoimmune disease or who were on systemic immunosuppression. In every dose cohort, peripheral blood was drawn for TCR sequencing at baseline, cycle 4 day 1, and cycle 7 day 1. Samples came from an open-label, multicenter, first-in-human phase I dose-escalation trial of ivuxolimab. The trial enrolled adults with locally advanced or metastatic head and neck squamous cell, hepatocellular, melanoma or renal cell carcinoma. Before TCR sequencing, CD4+ and CD8+ T cells were separately sorted from peripheral blood.

Including the terminal cysteine and phenylalanine, the CDR3 comprises 15 residues. Only CDR3 DNA remains: 45 bases, in frame from the first base. From the germline V gene (reference sequence), CDR1 is SEHNR and CDR2 is FQNEAQ. Trimmed from V: 7 bases; trimmed from J: 10 bases; junction bases lacking a gene match: 13. Material: CD4+ or CD8+ T cells sorted from blood, obtained in a trial of the OX40 agonist ivuxolimab. This receptor was obtained from an adult with an advanced solid tumor such as melanoma, head and neck, liver or kidney cancer. The chain is encoded by TRBV7-9 joined to TRBJ2-1; TRBD2 agrees with 10 junctional bases. The nucleotide sequence reads as follows: TGTGCCAGCACCCACGGACTAGCGGCGGGCTCGGAGCAGTTCTTC. The resulting protein is CASTHGLAAGSEQFF.